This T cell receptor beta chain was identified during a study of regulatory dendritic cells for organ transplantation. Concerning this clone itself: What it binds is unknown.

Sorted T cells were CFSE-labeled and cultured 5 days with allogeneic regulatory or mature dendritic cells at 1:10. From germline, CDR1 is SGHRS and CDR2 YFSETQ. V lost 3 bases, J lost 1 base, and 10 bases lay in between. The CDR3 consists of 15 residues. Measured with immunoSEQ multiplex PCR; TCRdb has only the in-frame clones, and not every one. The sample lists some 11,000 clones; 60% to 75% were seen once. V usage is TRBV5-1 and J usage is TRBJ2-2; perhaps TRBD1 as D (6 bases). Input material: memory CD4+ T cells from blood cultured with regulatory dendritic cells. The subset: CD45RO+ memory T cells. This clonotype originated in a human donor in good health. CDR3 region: CASSSGVLNTGELFF. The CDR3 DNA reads TGCGCCAGCAGCTCAGGGGTCTTGAACACCGGGGAGCTGTTTTTT. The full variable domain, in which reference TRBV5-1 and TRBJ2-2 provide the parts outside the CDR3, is KAGVTQTPRYLIKTRGQQVTLSCSPISGHRSVSWYQQTPGQGLQFLFEYFSETQRNKGNFPGRFSGRQFSNSRSEMNVSTLELGDSALYLCASSSGVLNTGELFFGEGSRLTVL.